This T cell receptor (beta chain) was recorded in a study of siplizumab effects on memory and regulatory T cells. CDR1 and CDR2 from the germline V gene are MNHNS and SASEGT. Trimming left V 8 bases short and J 5 bases short, with 20 bases between. This CDR3 contains 15 residues. To note about this clone: As yet, its antigen is unknown.

Study results and caveats: Treg-derived clones made up an average of about 68% of mappable alloreactive CD4+ clones with siplizumab and roughly 25% in controls.

Sequenced by immunoSEQ multiplex PCR; TCRdb stores in-frame clones only, minus some. The repertoire consists of 100,000 or so clones, with roughly 93% occurring once and the leading ten covering under 0.2%. V gene TRBV6-1 combines with J gene TRBJ2-3; maybe TRBD2 (7 bases). Sequences were obtained from non-Treg CD4+ T cells sorted from blood. The source is a human donor in good health. The CDR3 protein is CASFHGGPTGDTQYF. DNA for the CDR3: TGTGCCAGCTTTCACGGGGGGCCGACGGGAGATACGCAGTATTTT.